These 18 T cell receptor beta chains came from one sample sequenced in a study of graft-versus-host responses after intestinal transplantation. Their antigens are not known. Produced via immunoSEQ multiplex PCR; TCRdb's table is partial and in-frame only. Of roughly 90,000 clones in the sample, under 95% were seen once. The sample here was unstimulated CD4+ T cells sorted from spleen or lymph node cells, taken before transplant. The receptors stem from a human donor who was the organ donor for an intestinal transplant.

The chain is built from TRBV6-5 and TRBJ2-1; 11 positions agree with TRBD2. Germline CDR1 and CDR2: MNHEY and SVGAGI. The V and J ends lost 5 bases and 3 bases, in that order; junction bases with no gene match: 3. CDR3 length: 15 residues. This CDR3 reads CASSPGTSGYNEQFF. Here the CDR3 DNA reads TGTGCCAGCAGTCCCGGGACTAGCGGCTACAATGAGCAGTTCTTC.

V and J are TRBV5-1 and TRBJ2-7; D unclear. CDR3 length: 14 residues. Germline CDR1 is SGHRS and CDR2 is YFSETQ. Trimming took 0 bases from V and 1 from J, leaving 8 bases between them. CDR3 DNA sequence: TGCGCCAGCAGCTTGGTCCTAACTTCCTACGAGCAGTACTTC. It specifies CASSLVLTSYEQYF.

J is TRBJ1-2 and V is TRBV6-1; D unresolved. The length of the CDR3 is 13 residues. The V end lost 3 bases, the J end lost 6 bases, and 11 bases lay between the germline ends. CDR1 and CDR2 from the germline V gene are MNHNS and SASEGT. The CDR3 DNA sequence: TGTGCCAGCAGTGATCGGTGGGAGAATGGCTACACCTTC. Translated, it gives CASSDRWENGYTF.

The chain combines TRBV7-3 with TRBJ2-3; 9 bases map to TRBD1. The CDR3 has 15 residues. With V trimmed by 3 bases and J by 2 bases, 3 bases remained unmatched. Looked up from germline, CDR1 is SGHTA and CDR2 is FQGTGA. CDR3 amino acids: CASSLTGGYTDTQYF. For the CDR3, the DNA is TGTGCCAGCAGCTTGACAGGGGGTTACACAGATACGCAGTATTTT.

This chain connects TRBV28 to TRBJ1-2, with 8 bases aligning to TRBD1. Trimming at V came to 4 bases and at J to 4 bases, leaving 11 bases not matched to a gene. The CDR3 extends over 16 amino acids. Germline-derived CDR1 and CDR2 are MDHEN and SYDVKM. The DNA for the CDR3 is TGTGCCAGCAGTTCACCCGGACAGGGCAAGTCCTATGGCTACACCTTC. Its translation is CASSSPGQGKSYGYTF.

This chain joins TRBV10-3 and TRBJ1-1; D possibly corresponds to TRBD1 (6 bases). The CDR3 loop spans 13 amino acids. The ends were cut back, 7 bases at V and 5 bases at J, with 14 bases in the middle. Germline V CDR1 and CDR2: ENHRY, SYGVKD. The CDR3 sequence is CAITAKGETEAFF. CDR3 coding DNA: TGTGCCATCACGGCGAAGGGGGAAACTGAAGCTTTCTTT.

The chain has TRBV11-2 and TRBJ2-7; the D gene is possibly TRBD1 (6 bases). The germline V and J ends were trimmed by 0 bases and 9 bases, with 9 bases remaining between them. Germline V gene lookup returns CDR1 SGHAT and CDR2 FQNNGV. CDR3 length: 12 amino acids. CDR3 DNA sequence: TGTGCCAGCAGCTTAGATCTGACAGGGCAGTACTTC. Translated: CASSLDLTGQYF.

CDR3 sequence (DNA): TGTGCCAGCTCACCCAGGGCCTACGCGAACACCGGGGAGCTGTTTTTT. Protein product: CASSPRAYANTGELFF. The genes are TRBV18 and TRBJ2-2; D is perhaps TRBD1 (5 bases). V lost 3 bases, J lost 0 bases, and 11 bases lay in between. The CDR3 is 16 residues long. Germline loops: CDR1 KGHSH, CDR2 LQKENI.

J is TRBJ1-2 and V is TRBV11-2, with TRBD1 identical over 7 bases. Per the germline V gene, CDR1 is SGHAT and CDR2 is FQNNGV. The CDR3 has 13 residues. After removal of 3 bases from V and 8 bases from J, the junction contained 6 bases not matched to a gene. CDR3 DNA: TGTGCCAGCAGCTTCAGACAGGGCCGGGGCTACACCTTC. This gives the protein CASSFRQGRGYTF.

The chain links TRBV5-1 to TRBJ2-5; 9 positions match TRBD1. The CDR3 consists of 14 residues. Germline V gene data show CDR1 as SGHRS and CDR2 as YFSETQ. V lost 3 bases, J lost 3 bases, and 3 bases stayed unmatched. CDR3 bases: TGCGCCAGCAGCTCCGACAGGGGGGAAGAGACCCAGTACTTC. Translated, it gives CASSSDRGEETQYF.

CDR3 bases: TGCAGCGCCCGGAGAGATTTAGCGGGAGAGACCCAGTACTTC. Its translation is CSARRDLAGETQYF. V is TRBV29-1 and J is TRBJ2-5; TRBD2 matches at 7 bases. Germline loops: CDR1 SQVTM, CDR2 ANQGSEA. Trimming removed 7 bases from V and 4 bases from J; junction bases left unmatched: 12. The CDR3 contains 14 residues. Combining the CDR3 with reference TRBV29-1 and TRBJ2-5 gives the whole variable domain SAVISQKPSRDICQRGTSLTIQCQVDSQVTMMFWYRQQPGQSLTLIATANQGSEATYESGFVIDKFPISRPNLTFSTLTVSNMSPEDSSIYLCSARRDLAGETQYFGPGTRLLVL.

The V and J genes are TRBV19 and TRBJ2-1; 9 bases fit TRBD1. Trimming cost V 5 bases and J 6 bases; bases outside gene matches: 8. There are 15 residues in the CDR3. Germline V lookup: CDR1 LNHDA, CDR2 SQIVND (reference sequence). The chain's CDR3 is CASSLRDRVLNEQFF. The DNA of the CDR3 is TGTGCCAGTAGTCTCCGGGACAGGGTACTCAATGAGCAGTTCTTC.

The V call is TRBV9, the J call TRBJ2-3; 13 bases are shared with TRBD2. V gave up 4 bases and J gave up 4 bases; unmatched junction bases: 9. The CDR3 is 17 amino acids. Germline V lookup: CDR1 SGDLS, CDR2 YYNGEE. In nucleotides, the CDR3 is TGTGCCAGCAGCCCACGGACTAGCGGGAGCGGGTCAGATACGCAGTATTTT. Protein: CASSPRTSGSGSDTQYF. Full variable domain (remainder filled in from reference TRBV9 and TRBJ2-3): DSGVTQTPKHLITATGQRVTLRCSPRSGDLSVYWYQQSLDQGLQFLIQYYNGEERAKGNILERFSAQQFPDLHSELNLSSLELGDSALYFCASSPRTSGSGSDTQYFGPGTRLTVL.

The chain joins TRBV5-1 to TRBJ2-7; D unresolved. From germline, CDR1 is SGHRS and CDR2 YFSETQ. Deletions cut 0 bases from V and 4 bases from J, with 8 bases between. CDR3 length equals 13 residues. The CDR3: CASSLASRYEQYF. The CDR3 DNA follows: TGCGCCAGCAGCTTGGCCTCTAGATACGAGCAGTACTTC.

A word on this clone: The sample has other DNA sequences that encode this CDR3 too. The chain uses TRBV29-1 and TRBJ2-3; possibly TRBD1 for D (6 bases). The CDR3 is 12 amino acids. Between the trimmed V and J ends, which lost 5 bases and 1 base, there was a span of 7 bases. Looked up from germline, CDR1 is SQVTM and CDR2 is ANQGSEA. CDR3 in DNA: TGCAGCGTTCGACAGGGCACAGATACGCAGTATTTT. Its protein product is CSVRQGTDTQYF.

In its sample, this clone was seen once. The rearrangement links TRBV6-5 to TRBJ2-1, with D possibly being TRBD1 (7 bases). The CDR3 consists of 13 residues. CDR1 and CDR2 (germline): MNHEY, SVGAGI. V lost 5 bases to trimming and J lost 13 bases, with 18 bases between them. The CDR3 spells CASSRGPTGAQFF. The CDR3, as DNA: TGTGCCAGCAGTAGGGGGCCCACGGGAGCACAGTTCTTC.

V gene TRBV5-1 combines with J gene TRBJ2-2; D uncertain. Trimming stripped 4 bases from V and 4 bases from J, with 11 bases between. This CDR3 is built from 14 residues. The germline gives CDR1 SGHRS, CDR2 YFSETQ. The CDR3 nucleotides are TGCGCCAGCAGCCCCTTCACTTTCACCGGGGAGCTGTTTTTT. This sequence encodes CASSPFTFTGELFF.

The CDR3 is CASIPLRLDTQYF. DNA for the CDR3: TGTGCCAGCATCCCTCTGCGGTTGGATACGCAGTATTTT. The rearrangement links TRBV7-7 to TRBJ2-3, with D unresolved. Germline-derived CDR1 and CDR2 are SSHAT and FNYEAQ (reference sequence). The CDR3 has 13 residues. V was clipped by 7 bases and J by 6 bases, with 14 bases between them.